A selection of T cell receptor beta chains follows, all from one sample in a study of blood T cell repertoires in COVID-19. Measured with immunoSEQ multiplex PCR; TCRdb has only the in-frame clones, and not every one. Here the sample spans around 130,000 clones, about nine tenths being singletons. The sample was peripheral blood. The receptors stem from a human donor with COVID-19, enrolled during active disease. The donor label of this sample is uncertain. Both conserved end residues are part of each CDR3. The D gene is left open where the match is weak. Expanded clones are given a class, and other clones once, few, many or no size at all.

>TRBJ2-7|TRBD1|TRBV5-1|NA
TGCGCCAGCCGCACCGGGACAGGGTTGCACGAGCAGTACTTC
CASRTGTGLHEQYF
>TRBJ1-2|TRBD1|TRBV19|NA
TGTGCCAGTAGTCCAGGGGGGAGCTATGGCTACACCTTC
CASSPGGSYGYTF
>TRBJ2-7|NA|TRBV6-5|NA
TGTGCCAGCAGTTACTCCCCGCGGGGACCCTACGAGCAGTACTTC
CASSYSPRGPYEQYF
>TRBJ2-6|TRBD2|TRBV2|once
TGTGGCAGCGGGGGCCGGTCGGCTGGGGCCAACGTCCTGACTTTC
CGSGGRSAGANVLTF
>TRBJ1-2|NA|TRBV10-3|NA
TGTGCCATCAGTGGAGAAGTTCAAGGCTACACCTTC
CAISGEVQGYTF
>TRBJ2-5|TRBD2|TRBV14|NA
TGTGCCAGCAGCCCCCCTAGCGGCCGGGAGACCCAGTACTTC
CASSPPSGRETQYF
>TRBJ2-1|TRBD2|TRBV9|NA
TGTGCCAGCAGCGACACCGCGGGCGGGAGGGGACGGGAGCAGTTCTTC
CASSDTAGGRGREQFF
>TRBJ1-2|NA|TRBV2|NA
TGTGCCAGCACGAGGGAGCGAGCGAACTATGGCTACACCTTC
CASTRERANYGYTF
>TRBJ2-7|TRBD2|TRBV13|NA
TGTGCCAGCAGCCTCCAGCGGGGGTCCACCCAATCCTACGAGCAGTACTTC
CASSLQRGSTQSYEQYF
>TRBJ2-7|NA|TRBV18|NA
TGTGCCAGCTCACCCCAGGGGGGAGACTACGAGCAGTACTTC
CASSPQGGDYEQYF
>TRBJ2-5|NA|TRBV10-1|NA
TGCGCCAGCAGTGAGTCGGGGCACAACCAAGAGACCCAGTACTTC
CASSESGHNQETQYF
>TRBJ1-4|TRBD1|TRBV19|NA
TGTGCCAGCTCGAGGACAGGGCCCTACAGGAAACTGTTTTTT
CASSRTGPYRKLFF
>TRBJ1-1|NA|TRBV6-5|once
TGTGCCAGCACCGGAGCGAACACTGAAGCTTTCTTT
CASTGANTEAFF
>TRBJ2-1|NA|TRBV6-5|NA
TGTGCCAGCGGCACTAGGGGGGGGTACAATGAGCAGTTCTTC
CASGTRGGYNEQFF
>TRBJ2-7|NA|TRBV18|NA
TGTGCCAGCTCACCATTGAGGACAGCGCTCTACGAGCAGTACTTC
CASSPLRTALYEQYF
>TRBJ1-1|NA|TRBV12-3/TRBV12-4|once
TGTGCCAGCAGTTCAATGAACACTGAAGCTTTCTTT
CASSSMNTEAFF
>TRBJ1-2|TRBD1|TRBV10-1|few
TGCGCCAGCAGCTGGGACAGGGACTATGGCTACACCTTC
CASSWDRDYGYTF
>TRBJ2-5|TRBD2|TRBV3-1/TRBV3-2|NA
TGTGCCAGCAGCCCACTAGCGGACCATCAAGAGACCCAGTACTTC
CASSPLADHQETQYF
>TRBJ2-3|NA|TRBV6-5|NA
TGTGCCAGCAGTTATCTTCAGTCAGATACGCAGTATTTT
CASSYLQSDTQYF
>TRBJ1-2|NA|TRBV11-3|NA
TGTGCCAGCAGCCTACCCCGGGCGGGGGTAAAGGGCTACACCTTC
CASSLPRAGVKGYTF
>TRBJ1-1|NA|TRBV6-5|few
NA
CASSSSDRAAFF
>TRBJ1-5|NA|TRBV6-4|once
TGTGCCACCGGACCAGACAGACATAGCAATCAGCCCCAGCATTTT
CATGPDRHSNQPQHF
>TRBJ2-5|TRBD2|TRBV5-1|few
TGCGCCAGCAGCTGGCTGCAGCGGGGAGAGACCCAGTACTTC
CASSWLQRGETQYF
>TRBJ1-4|TRBD1|TRBV7-9|NA
TGTGCCAGCAGCCGACAATACAGAGCCGGGACAGGGGATGAAAAACTGTTTTTT
CASSRQYRAGTGDEKLFF
>TRBJ2-1|NA|TRBV11-3|NA
TGTGCCAGCAGCTTAGCCGGGGGGCTCTCCTACAATGAGCAGTTCTTC
CASSLAGGLSYNEQFF
>TRBJ1-1|NA|TRBV19|NA
TGTGCCAGTACTACAGGGAATACTGAAGCTTTCTTT
CASTTGNTEAFF
>TRBJ1-2|TRBD1|TRBV29-1|NA
TGCAGCGTTCACACAGGGGGCGCTTTTAACTATGGCTACACCTTC
CSVHTGGAFNYGYTF
>TRBJ1-4|NA|TRBV7-3|NA
TGTGCCAGCAGCCCCAGCGGGCAGGGTGAAAAACTGTTTTTT
CASSPSGQGEKLFF
>TRBJ2-5|NA|TRBV3-1/TRBV3-2|NA
TGTGCCAGCAGCCAAGTTACGGTCCAGACCCAGTACTTC
CASSQVTVQTQYF
>TRBJ1-5|TRBD1|TRBV6-1|NA
TGTGCCAGCAGTGATCAAACAGGACAGGGTTTGTACAATCAGCCCCAGCATTTT
CASSDQTGQGLYNQPQHF
>TRBJ2-7|TRBD1|TRBV2|NA
TGTGCCAGCAGTTCCGGACAGGGCCCCTACGAGCAGTACTTC
CASSSGQGPYEQYF
>TRBJ2-1|TRBD2|TRBV7-7|NA
TGTGCCAGCAGCTTAGGCGGGGGGGCTACCTACAATGAGCAGTTCTTC
CASSLGGGATYNEQFF
>TRBJ2-2|NA|TRBV11-3|NA
TGTGCCAGCAGCTTAGGGGGACGGAGGGACACCGGGGAGCTGTTTTTT
CASSLGGRRDTGELFF
>TRBJ2-3|NA|TRBV13|NA
TGTGCCAGCAGCCCCCCTCTGACAGATACGCAGTATTTT
CASSPPLTDTQYF
>TRBJ2-3|TRBD1|TRBV3-1/TRBV3-2|NA
TGTGCCAGCAGCCCGGGACAGGGGGCAGATACGCAGTATTTT
CASSPGQGADTQYF